This TCR beta chain originates from a study of blood T cell repertoires in COVID-19. Study details: From T cells, B-cell-depleted T cells, or PBMCs came the material, which was cDNA or gDNA.

Germline assignment: CDR1 SGHRS and CDR2 YFSETQ. V lost 4 bases and J 5 bases, leaving 19 bases between the germline ends. The CDR3 is made up of 15 amino acids. This clone was observed a handful of times. Clones were sequenced by immunoSEQ multiplex PCR, and TCRdb holds only the in-frame ones, with some missing. This sample carries 250,000 to 350,000 clones, around 89% of them seen once, and the ten largest clones take about 2.2%. The J gene is TRBJ2-7, the V gene TRBV5-1, with D tentatively TRBD2 (6 bases). The material sequenced was PBMCs or T cells enriched from blood (not recorded which). The receptor's source is a woman aged 18 to 35 who had recovered from COVID-19. CDR3 in DNA: TGCGCCAGCAGCCCTCAGTCGGGGGTCCCCCACGAGCAGTACTTC. The encoded protein is CASSPQSGVPHEQYF.